One and the same sample provided the 5 T cell receptor beta chains below, sequenced in a study of blood T cell repertoires in COVID-19. Sequenced by immunoSEQ multiplex PCR; TCRdb stores in-frame clones only, minus some. The sample records 95,000 to 150,000 clones, about 83% being singletons. The sample taken for sequencing was peripheral blood. The receptors were gathered from a woman between 45 and 65 years old with acute or convalescent COVID-19.

The V gene is TRBV27, the J gene TRBJ2-5, with 13 bases that match TRBD2. Germline-derived CDR1 and CDR2 are MNHEY and SMNVEV (reference sequence). The CDR3 runs to 17 residues. V lost 5 bases and J lost 3; bases outside the gene matches: 9. The CDR3 DNA is TGTGCCAGCAGTCACTACGGACTAGCGGGAGTGAAAGAGACCCAGTACTTC. Protein product: CASSHYGLAGVKETQYF.

In this sample, this clone turned up once. The genes are TRBV4-3 and TRBJ1-4; 12 positions agree with TRBD1. Unmatched junction bases numbered 4, after V lost 1 base and J lost 4 bases. Germline V gives CDR1 LGHNA, CDR2 YSLEER. This CDR3 spans 17 amino acids. The CDR3, as DNA: TGCGCCAGCAGCCAAGGAGGGACAGGGGGCAGTAATGAAAAACTGTTTTTT. Protein: CASSQGGTGGSNEKLFF.

The chain joins TRBV6-1 to TRBJ1-1, with 7 bases lining up with TRBD1. With V trimmed by 2 bases and J by 5 bases, 11 bases remained unmatched. The CDR3 consists of 16 residues. From germline, CDR1 is MNHNS and CDR2 SASEGT. CDR3 bases: TGTGCCAGCAGTGAATACAGGGGCCAGGGGGGAACTGAAGCTTTCTTT. This encodes CASSEYRGQGGTEAFF.

This chain connects TRBV30 to TRBJ2-5; unclear D gene. Between the trimmed V and J ends, which lost 6 bases and 1 base, there was a span of 9 bases. CDR1 and CDR2 (germline): GTSNPN, SVGIG (reference sequence). The length of the CDR3 is 12 residues. For the CDR3, the DNA is TGTGCCTGCGGCGGTGTCCAAGAGACCCAGTACTTC. It encodes CACGGVQETQYF. Based on the CDR3 plus reference TRBV30 and TRBJ2-5, the full variable domain is SQTIHQWPATLVQPVGSPLSLECTVEGTSNPNLYWYRQAAGRGLQLLFYSVGIGQISSEVPQNLSASRPQDRQFILSSKKLLLSDSGFYLCACGGVQETQYFGPGTRLLVL.

The rearrangement uses TRBV11-2 and TRBJ2-2; no firm D call. The germline V and J ends were trimmed by 3 bases and 2 bases, with 7 bases remaining between them. Germline-derived CDR1 and CDR2 are SGHAT and FQNNGV. The CDR3 has 14 residues. CDR3 in amino acids: CASSFTRNTGELFF. CDR3 nucleotides: TGTGCCAGCAGCTTTACACGAAACACCGGGGAGCTGTTTTTT.